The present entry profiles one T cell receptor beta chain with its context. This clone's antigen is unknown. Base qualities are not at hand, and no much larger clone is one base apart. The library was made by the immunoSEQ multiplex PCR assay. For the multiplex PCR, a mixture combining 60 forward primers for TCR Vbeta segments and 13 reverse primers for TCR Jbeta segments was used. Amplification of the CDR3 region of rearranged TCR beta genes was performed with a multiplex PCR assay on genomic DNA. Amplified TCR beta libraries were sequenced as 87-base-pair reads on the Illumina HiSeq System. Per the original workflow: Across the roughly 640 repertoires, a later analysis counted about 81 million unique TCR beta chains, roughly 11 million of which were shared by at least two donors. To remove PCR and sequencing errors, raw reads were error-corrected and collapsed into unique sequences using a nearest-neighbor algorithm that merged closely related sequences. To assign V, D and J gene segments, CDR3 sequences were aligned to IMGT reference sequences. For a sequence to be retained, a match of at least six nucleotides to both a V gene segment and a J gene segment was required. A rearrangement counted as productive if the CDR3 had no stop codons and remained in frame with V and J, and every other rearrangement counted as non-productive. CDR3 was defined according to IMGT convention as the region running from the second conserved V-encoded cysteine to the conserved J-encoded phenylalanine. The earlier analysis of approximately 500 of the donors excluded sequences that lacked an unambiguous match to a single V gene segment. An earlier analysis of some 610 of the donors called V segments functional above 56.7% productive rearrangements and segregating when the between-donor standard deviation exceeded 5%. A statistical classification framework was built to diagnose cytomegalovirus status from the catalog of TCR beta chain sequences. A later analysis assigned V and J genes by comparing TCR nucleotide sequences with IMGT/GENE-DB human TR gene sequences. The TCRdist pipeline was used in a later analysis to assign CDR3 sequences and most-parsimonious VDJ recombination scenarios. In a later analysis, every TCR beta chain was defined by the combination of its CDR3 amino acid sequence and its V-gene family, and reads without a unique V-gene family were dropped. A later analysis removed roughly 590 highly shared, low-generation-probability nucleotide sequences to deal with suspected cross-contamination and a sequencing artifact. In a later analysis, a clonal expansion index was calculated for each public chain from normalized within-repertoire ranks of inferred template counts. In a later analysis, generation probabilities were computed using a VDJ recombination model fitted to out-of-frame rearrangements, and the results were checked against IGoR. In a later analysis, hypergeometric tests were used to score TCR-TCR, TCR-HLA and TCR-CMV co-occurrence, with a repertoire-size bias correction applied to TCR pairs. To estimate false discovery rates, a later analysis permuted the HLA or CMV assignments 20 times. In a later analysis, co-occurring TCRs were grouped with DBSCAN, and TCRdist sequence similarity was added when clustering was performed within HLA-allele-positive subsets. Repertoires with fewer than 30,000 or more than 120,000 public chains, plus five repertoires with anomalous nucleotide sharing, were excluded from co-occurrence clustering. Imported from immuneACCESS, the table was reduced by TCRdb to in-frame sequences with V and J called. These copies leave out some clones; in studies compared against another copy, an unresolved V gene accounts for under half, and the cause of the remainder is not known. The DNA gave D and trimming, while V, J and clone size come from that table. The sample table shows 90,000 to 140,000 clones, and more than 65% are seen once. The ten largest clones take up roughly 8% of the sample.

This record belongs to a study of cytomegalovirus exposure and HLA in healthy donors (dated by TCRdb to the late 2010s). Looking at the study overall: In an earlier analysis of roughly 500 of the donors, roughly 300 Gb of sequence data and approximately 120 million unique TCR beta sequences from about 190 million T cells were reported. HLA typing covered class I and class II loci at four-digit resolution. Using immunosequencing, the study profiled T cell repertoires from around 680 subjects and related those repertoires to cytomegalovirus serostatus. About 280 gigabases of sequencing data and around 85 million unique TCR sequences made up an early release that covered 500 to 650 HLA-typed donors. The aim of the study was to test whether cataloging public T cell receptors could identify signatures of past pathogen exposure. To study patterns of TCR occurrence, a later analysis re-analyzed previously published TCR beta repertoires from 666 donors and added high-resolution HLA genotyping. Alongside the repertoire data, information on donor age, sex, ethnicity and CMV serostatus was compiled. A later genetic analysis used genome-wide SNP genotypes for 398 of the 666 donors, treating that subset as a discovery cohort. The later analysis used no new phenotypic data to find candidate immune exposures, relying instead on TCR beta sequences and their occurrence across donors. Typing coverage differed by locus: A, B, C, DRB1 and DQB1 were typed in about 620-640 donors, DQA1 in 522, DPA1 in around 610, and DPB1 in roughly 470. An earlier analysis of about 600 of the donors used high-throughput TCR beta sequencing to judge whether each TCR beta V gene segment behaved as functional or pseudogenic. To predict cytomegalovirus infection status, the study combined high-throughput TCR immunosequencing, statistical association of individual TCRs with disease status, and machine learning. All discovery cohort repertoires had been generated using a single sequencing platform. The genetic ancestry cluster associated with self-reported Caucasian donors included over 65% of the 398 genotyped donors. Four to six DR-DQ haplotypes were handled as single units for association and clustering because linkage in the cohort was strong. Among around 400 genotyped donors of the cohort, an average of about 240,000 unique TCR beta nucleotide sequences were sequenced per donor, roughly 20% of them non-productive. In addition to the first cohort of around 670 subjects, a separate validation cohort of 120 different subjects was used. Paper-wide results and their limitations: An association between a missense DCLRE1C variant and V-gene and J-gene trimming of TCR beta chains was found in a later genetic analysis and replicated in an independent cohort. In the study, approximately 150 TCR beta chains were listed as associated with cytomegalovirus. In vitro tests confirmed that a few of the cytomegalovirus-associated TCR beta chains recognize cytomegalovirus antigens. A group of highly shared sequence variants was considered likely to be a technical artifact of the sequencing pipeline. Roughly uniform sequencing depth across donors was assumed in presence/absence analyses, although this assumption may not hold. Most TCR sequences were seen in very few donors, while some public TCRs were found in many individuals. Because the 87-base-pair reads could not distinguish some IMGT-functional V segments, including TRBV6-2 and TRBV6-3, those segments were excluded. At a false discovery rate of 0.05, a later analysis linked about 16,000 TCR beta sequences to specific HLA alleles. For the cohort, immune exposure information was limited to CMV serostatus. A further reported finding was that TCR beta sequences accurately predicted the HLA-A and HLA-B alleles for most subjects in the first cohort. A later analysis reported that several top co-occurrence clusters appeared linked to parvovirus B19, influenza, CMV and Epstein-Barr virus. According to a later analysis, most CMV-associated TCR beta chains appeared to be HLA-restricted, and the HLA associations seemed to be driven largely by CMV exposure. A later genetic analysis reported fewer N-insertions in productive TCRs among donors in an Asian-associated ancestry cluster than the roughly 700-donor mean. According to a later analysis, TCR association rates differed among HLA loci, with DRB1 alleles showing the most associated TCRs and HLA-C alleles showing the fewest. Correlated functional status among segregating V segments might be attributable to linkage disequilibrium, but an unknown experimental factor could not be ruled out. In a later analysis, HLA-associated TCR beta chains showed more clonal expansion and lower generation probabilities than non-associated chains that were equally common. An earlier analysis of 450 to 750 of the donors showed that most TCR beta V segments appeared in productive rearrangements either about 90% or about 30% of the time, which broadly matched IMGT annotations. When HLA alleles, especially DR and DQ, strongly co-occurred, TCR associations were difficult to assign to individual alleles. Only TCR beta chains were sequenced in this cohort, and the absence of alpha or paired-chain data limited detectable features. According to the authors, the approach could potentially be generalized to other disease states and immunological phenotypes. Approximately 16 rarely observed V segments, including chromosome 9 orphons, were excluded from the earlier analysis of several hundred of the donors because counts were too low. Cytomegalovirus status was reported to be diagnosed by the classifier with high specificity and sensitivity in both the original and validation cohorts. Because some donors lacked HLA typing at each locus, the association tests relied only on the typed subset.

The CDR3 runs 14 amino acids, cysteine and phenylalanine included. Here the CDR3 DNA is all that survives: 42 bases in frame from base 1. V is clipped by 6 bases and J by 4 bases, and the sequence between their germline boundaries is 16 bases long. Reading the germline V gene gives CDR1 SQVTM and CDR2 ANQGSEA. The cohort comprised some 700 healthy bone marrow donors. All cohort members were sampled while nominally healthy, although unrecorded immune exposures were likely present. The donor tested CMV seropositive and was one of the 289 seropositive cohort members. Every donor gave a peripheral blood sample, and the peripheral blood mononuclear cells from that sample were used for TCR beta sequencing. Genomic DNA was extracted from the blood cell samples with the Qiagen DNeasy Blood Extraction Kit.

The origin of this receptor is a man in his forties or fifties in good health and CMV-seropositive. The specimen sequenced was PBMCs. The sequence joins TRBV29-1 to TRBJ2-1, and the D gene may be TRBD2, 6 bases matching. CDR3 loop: CSVAGLTLYNEQFF. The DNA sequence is TGCAGCGTCGCAGGACTAACTCTTTACAATGAGCAGTTCTTC.